The 8 T cell receptor beta chains reported below all come from one sample, sequenced in a study of T cells in narcolepsy. The repertoire was sequenced with immunoSEQ multiplex PCR; TCRdb's copy has only in-frame clones and lacks some. This repertoire shows 15,000 or so clones, 72% found once; its top ten account for around 14%. Sequencing used CD45RA- memory CD8+ T cells from PBMCs. These receptors originate from a human donor with narcolepsy.

The V gene is TRBV19, the J gene TRBJ1-2; D possibly corresponds to TRBD1 (6 bases). The CDR3 is 12 residues long. Trimming removed 6 bases from V and 3 bases from J, with 8 bases in between. Germline V CDR1 and CDR2: LNHDA, SQIVND (reference sequence). The CDR3 reads CASSRGYYGYTF. The CDR3 DNA follows: TGTGCCAGTAGCAGGGGTTACTATGGCTACACCTTC.

By proportion, this clone is medium-sized. The V gene is TRBV27, the J gene TRBJ2-1, with D possibly being TRBD1 (6 bases). The CDR3 contains 17 residues. V lost 4 bases to trimming and J lost 5 bases, with 21 bases between them. Germline loops: CDR1 MNHEY, CDR2 SMNVEV (reference sequence). CDR3 amino acids: CASSSHLSRTVHNEQFF. DNA for the CDR3: TGTGCCAGCAGTTCCCACCTGTCTCGGACAGTCCACAATGAGCAGTTCTTC.

The chain links TRBV18 to TRBJ2-1, with a weak D call TRBD2 (6 bases). Germline CDR1 is KGHSH and CDR2 is LQKENI. The CDR3 contains 15 residues. V was clipped by 3 bases and J by 7 bases, with 16 bases between them. CDR3 sequence reads: CASSPWEDMGNEQFF. Written as DNA, the CDR3 is TGTGCCAGCTCACCCTGGGAGGATATGGGGAATGAGCAGTTCTTC.

V is TRBV7-6 and J is TRBJ1-2; 8 bases align to TRBD1. Trimming cost V 5 bases and J 5 bases; bases outside gene matches: 4. In germline, CDR1 is SGHVS, CDR2 FNYEAQ. CDR3 size: 13 residues. In DNA form, the CDR3 reads TGTGCCAGCAGCCCAGGGGGCTGGTATGGCTACACCTTC. Residues: CASSPGGWYGYTF.

The chain uses TRBV19 and TRBJ2-5; TRBD2 is a possible D gene (6 bases). The J call is doubtful: the DNA matches TRBJ2-7 better. Germline V gene data show CDR1 as LNHDA and CDR2 as SQIVND (reference sequence). The CDR3 length is 13 residues. The CDR3, as DNA: TGTGCCAGTAGTATGGGGCGGGGCTCCGAGCAGTACTTC. This encodes CASSMGRGSEQYF.

The V gene is TRBV9, the J gene TRBJ2-5; 9 nucleotides line up with TRBD1. The J segment lost 5 bases and the V segment lost 3 bases, leaving 8 bases of the junction unmatched. In germline, CDR1 is SGDLS, CDR2 YYNGEE. This CDR3 has 15 residues. The CDR3 sequence: CASSAQDRGRETQYF. The CDR3 DNA is TGTGCCAGCAGCGCCCAGGACAGGGGCCGTGAGACCCAGTACTTC.

This chain connects TRBV4-1 to TRBJ2-1, with D unclear. The CDR3 totals 17 residues. The germline CDR1 and CDR2 sequences are MGHRA and YSYEKL. V lost 0 bases, J lost 2 bases, and 14 bases lay in between. The CDR3 DNA sequence: TGCGCCAGCAGCCAAGATCTCTTACGGCAGACCTACAATGAGCAGTTCTTC. Residues: CASSQDLLRQTYNEQFF.

This rearrangement joins TRBV11-2 to TRBJ2-7; 10 bases agree with TRBD1. The CDR3 extends over 14 amino acids. Trimming took 4 bases from V and 4 from J; bases not matched to a gene: 4. From germline, CDR1 is SGHAT and CDR2 FQNNGV. The CDR3, as DNA: TGTGCCAGCAGCTACGGGACAGGGGTTTACGAGCAGTACTTC. Its protein is CASSYGTGVYEQYF.